Sequencing of this T cell receptor beta chain was carried out in a study of cytomegalovirus exposure and HLA in healthy donors. Study findings and constraints: Three chains linked to CMV were shown in vitro to be specific for CMV antigens. First-cohort TCR clusters tended to co-occur in the approximately 120 validation repertoires, a later analysis found.

Clones were read by immunoSEQ multiplex PCR, and TCRdb kept only the in-frame ones, dropping some. Seen here are about 130,000 clones, about 94% observed once, and the top ten hold less than 2%. From the roughly 110-subject validation cohort, which was separate from the roughly 610-subject first cohort, the donors were drawn. CDR3 length: 17 amino acids. Trimming removed 4 bases from V and 0 bases from J, with 16 bases in between. CDR1 and CDR2 from the germline V gene are LNHDA and SQIVND (reference sequence). As regards this clone: Its matching antigen is unknown.

This chain connects TRBV19 to TRBJ1-3, with TRBD1 as a possible D gene (6 bases). Sequenced input: PBMCs. The receptor comes from a man in his late teens or twenties in good health and CMV-seropositive. The CDR3 DNA reads as TGTGCCAGTAGTACCACGCCCTGGACAGACTCTGGAAACACCATATATTTT. This encodes CASSTTPWTDSGNTIYF.